Listed below are T cell receptor beta chains from one sample, sequenced in a study of blood T cell repertoires in COVID-19. Here immunoSEQ multiplex PCR was the method, and the copy in TCRdb shows in-frame clones only, minus some. In the table there are 84,000 or so clones, roughly 80% of which are singletons. Sequencing was performed on peripheral blood. The receptors were sampled from a man between 60 and 75 years old with COVID-19, enrolled during active disease. Each CDR3 is given with its conserved first and last residue. A D gene is named only where the DNA matches it firmly. Some rows have no size entry. The others give once, few or many, or a class for an expanded clone.

j_call: TRBJ2-2
v_call: TRBV2
clone_size: -
d_call: TRBD1
cdr3_nt: TGTGTAGTCGGACAGGGGGCGACCGGGGAGCTGTTTTTT
cdr3_aa: CVVGQGATGELFF

j_call: TRBJ2-3
v_call: TRBV15
clone_size: -
d_call: -
cdr3_nt: TGTGCCACCAGCAGAGCCCTTGGAGGTGAGGATACGCAGTATTTT
cdr3_aa: CATSRALGGEDTQYF

j_call: TRBJ1-6
v_call: TRBV5-4
clone_size: -
d_call: -
cdr3_nt: TGTGCCAGCAGGCTCACGGGAGTTGGAAATTCACCCCTCCACTTT
cdr3_aa: CASRLTGVGNSPLHF

j_call: TRBJ1-2
v_call: TRBV7-9
clone_size: -
d_call: -
cdr3_nt: TGTGCCAGCAGCCTAGACATAACATCCAACTATGGCTACACCTTC
cdr3_aa: CASSLDITSNYGYTF

j_call: TRBJ2-7
v_call: TRBV20-1
clone_size: -
d_call: -
cdr3_nt: TGCAGTGCTAGTGATGAGAGGAACGAGCAGTACTTC
cdr3_aa: CSASDERNEQYF

j_call: TRBJ2-7
v_call: TRBV5-6
clone_size: few
d_call: -
cdr3_nt: TGTGCCAGCAGCACAACCGGGACACCTTACTACGAGCAGTACTTC
cdr3_aa: CASSTTGTPYYEQYF

j_call: TRBJ2-4
v_call: TRBV11-1
clone_size: -
d_call: -
cdr3_nt: TGTGCCAGCAGCTCGGGCCCGGGGATAGCCAAAAACATTCAGTACTTC
cdr3_aa: CASSSGPGIAKNIQYF

j_call: TRBJ1-3
v_call: TRBV7-9
clone_size: -
d_call: -
cdr3_nt: TGTGCCAGCAGCTTAAACCTTAGGGGTGGAAACACCATATATTTT
cdr3_aa: CASSLNLRGGNTIYF

j_call: TRBJ2-2
v_call: TRBV5-1
clone_size: -
d_call: TRBD1
cdr3_nt: TGCGCCAGCAGCCCAATCGGGACAGGCCGGCCCGGGGAGCTGTTTTTT
cdr3_aa: CASSPIGTGRPGELFF

j_call: TRBJ1-5
v_call: TRBV2
clone_size: -
d_call: TRBD1
cdr3_nt: TGTGCCAGCAGCCCGGACAGGGGGAACAATCAGCCCCAGCATTTT
cdr3_aa: CASSPDRGNNQPQHF

j_call: TRBJ1-2
v_call: TRBV5-1
clone_size: few
d_call: -
cdr3_nt: TGCGCCAGCAGCTTGGGGTCGGAGAGCTTTCTTCTCGGCTACACCTTC
cdr3_aa: CASSLGSESFLLGYTF

j_call: TRBJ1-4
v_call: TRBV15
clone_size: -
d_call: -
cdr3_nt: -
cdr3_aa: CATSRDVGEGAFF

j_call: TRBJ2-7
v_call: TRBV10-3
clone_size: once
d_call: TRBD1
cdr3_nt: TGTGCCTCCGGACAGGCCTCCTACGAGCAGTACTTC
cdr3_aa: CASGQASYEQYF

j_call: TRBJ2-7
v_call: TRBV7-9
clone_size: -
d_call: -
cdr3_nt: TGTGCCAGCAGCTCAGAGACTCAGGGTTACGAGCAGTACTTC
cdr3_aa: CASSSETQGYEQYF

j_call: TRBJ2-7
v_call: TRBV5-1
clone_size: once
d_call: -
cdr3_nt: TGCGCCAGCCGAACCGGGACAAGTTCCTACGAGCAGTACTTC
cdr3_aa: CASRTGTSSYEQYF

j_call: TRBJ2-6
v_call: TRBV27
clone_size: -
d_call: -
cdr3_nt: TGTGCCAGCAGCCAGGGTTGGGGGTGGGGGCTTAAATCTGGGGCCAACGTCCTGACTTTC
cdr3_aa: CASSQGWGWGLKSGANVLTF

j_call: TRBJ2-1
v_call: TRBV18
clone_size: -
d_call: -
cdr3_nt: TGTGCCAGCTCAGCAAACCAGGGGCCTGAGCAGTTCTTC
cdr3_aa: CASSANQGPEQFF

j_call: TRBJ1-2
v_call: TRBV30
clone_size: once
d_call: -
cdr3_nt: TGTGCCTGGAGTGTACCTGGTACAGCTATCTATGGCTACACCTTC
cdr3_aa: CAWSVPGTAIYGYTF

j_call: TRBJ2-2
v_call: TRBV10-3
clone_size: -
d_call: TRBD1
cdr3_nt: TGTGCCATCAGTAGCCCCCAGGGGGCGCGATCCGGGGAGCTGTTTTTT
cdr3_aa: CAISSPQGARSGELFF

j_call: TRBJ2-7
v_call: TRBV5-6
clone_size: few
d_call: -
cdr3_nt: TGTGCCAGCAGCTGGTTAGGACAGTCCAACTCCTACGAGCAGTACTTC
cdr3_aa: CASSWLGQSNSYEQYF

j_call: TRBJ1-6
v_call: TRBV30
clone_size: -
d_call: TRBD1
cdr3_nt: TGTGCCTGGAGTGGGAGGACAGGCGGTAATTCACCCCTCCACTTT
cdr3_aa: CAWSGRTGGNSPLHF

j_call: TRBJ2-3
v_call: TRBV4-1
clone_size: -
d_call: -
cdr3_nt: TGCGCCAGCAGCCCCCGGGGACTGGAGAGCGGCACAGATACGCAGTATTTT
cdr3_aa: CASSPRGLESGTDTQYF

j_call: TRBJ2-5
v_call: TRBV27
clone_size: few
d_call: -
cdr3_nt: TGTGCCAGCAGCCCTATTATGGCGGGAGAGACCCAGTACTTC
cdr3_aa: CASSPIMAGETQYF

j_call: TRBJ2-2
v_call: TRBV24-1
clone_size: -
d_call: TRBD2
cdr3_nt: TGTGCCACCAGTGATGGGCTAGCGGGAGTACACGGGGAGCTGTTTTTT
cdr3_aa: CATSDGLAGVHGELFF

j_call: TRBJ2-1
v_call: TRBV6-5
clone_size: -
d_call: TRBD2
cdr3_nt: TGTGCCAGCGGGAGACTAGCGGCCTACAATGAGCAGTTCTTC
cdr3_aa: CASGRLAAYNEQFF

j_call: TRBJ2-5
v_call: TRBV15
clone_size: -
d_call: -
cdr3_nt: TGTGCCACCAGCAGATCTCAGGAAGAGACCCAGTACTTC
cdr3_aa: CATSRSQEETQYF

j_call: TRBJ1-3
v_call: TRBV3-1/TRBV3-2
clone_size: -
d_call: -
cdr3_nt: TGTGCCAGCAGCTACAGGGAATCTGGAAACACCATATATTTT
cdr3_aa: CASSYRESGNTIYF

j_call: TRBJ2-2
v_call: TRBV5-1
clone_size: -
d_call: TRBD1
cdr3_nt: TGCGCCAGCAGCAGGGACAGGAGCAACACCGGGGAGCTGTTTTTT
cdr3_aa: CASSRDRSNTGELFF

j_call: TRBJ1-5
v_call: TRBV6-5
clone_size: -
d_call: TRBD1
cdr3_nt: TGTGCCAGCAGTTACGACAGGGGCAATCAGCCCCAGCATTTT
cdr3_aa: CASSYDRGNQPQHF

j_call: TRBJ1-1
v_call: TRBV6-5
clone_size: -
d_call: TRBD1
cdr3_nt: TGTGCCAGCAGAGACAGGGTGGTCACTGAAGCTTTCTTT
cdr3_aa: CASRDRVVTEAFF

j_call: TRBJ2-5
v_call: TRBV9
clone_size: once
d_call: -
cdr3_nt: TGTGCCAGCAGCGCGGGACTCACCCAAGAGACCCAGTACTTC
cdr3_aa: CASSAGLTQETQYF

j_call: TRBJ2-2
v_call: TRBV11-3
clone_size: -
d_call: -
cdr3_nt: TGTGCCAGCAGCTTAGCGTCGGTAGGGGGCACCGGGGAGCTGTTTTTT
cdr3_aa: CASSLASVGGTGELFF

j_call: TRBJ2-7
v_call: TRBV18
clone_size: -
d_call: -
cdr3_nt: TGTGCCAGCTCACCCGCCGGGACTCAAAAGAGCTACGAGCAGTACTTC
cdr3_aa: CASSPAGTQKSYEQYF

j_call: TRBJ1-2
v_call: TRBV19
clone_size: -
d_call: TRBD1
cdr3_nt: TGTGCCAGTAAGACCGGGACAGGGGTTGGCTACACCTTC
cdr3_aa: CASKTGTGVGYTF

j_call: TRBJ2-7
v_call: TRBV10-3
clone_size: -
d_call: -
cdr3_nt: TGTGCCATCAGTGAGACAAACTACGAGCAGTACTTC
cdr3_aa: CAISETNYEQYF

j_call: TRBJ1-1
v_call: TRBV29-1
clone_size: -
d_call: -
cdr3_nt: TGCAGCGTTGATATAAACACTGAAGCTTTCTTT
cdr3_aa: CSVDINTEAFF

j_call: TRBJ2-7
v_call: TRBV20-1
clone_size: -
d_call: -
cdr3_nt: TGCAGTGCTAGTCAGGCGACATTCCACGAGCAGTACTTC
cdr3_aa: CSASQATFHEQYF

j_call: TRBJ1-1
v_call: TRBV5-8
clone_size: -
d_call: -
cdr3_nt: TGTGCCAGCAGCTTTTCCACAGGGCTCTTT
cdr3_aa: CASSFSTGLF

j_call: TRBJ2-7
v_call: TRBV11-2
clone_size: once
d_call: TRBD2
cdr3_nt: TGTGCCAGCAGCTCCACTAGCGGGGGCCACCCGGAGCAGTACTTC
cdr3_aa: CASSSTSGGHPEQYF

j_call: TRBJ1-5
v_call: TRBV10-3
clone_size: -
d_call: -
cdr3_nt: TGTGCCATCAGTGACCCCGGGAGGGGAAGTCAGCCCCAGCATTTT
cdr3_aa: CAISDPGRGSQPQHF

j_call: TRBJ1-3
v_call: TRBV6-2/TRBV6-3
clone_size: -
d_call: TRBD1
cdr3_nt: TGTGCCAGCAGTTACTCGGCAGGGACAGCCTCTGGAAACACCATATATTTT
cdr3_aa: CASSYSAGTASGNTIYF

j_call: TRBJ2-7
v_call: TRBV19
clone_size: -
d_call: TRBD2
cdr3_nt: TGTGCCAGTAGTATAGGACTAGCGGGAGCTCCGGGCGAGCAGTACTTC
cdr3_aa: CASSIGLAGAPGEQYF

j_call: TRBJ2-7
v_call: TRBV29-1
clone_size: -
d_call: -
cdr3_nt: TGCAGCGTTCGTGGCAGGTTTAGCTCCTACGAGCAGTACTTC
cdr3_aa: CSVRGRFSSYEQYF

j_call: TRBJ1-1
v_call: TRBV5-1
clone_size: -
d_call: TRBD1
cdr3_nt: TGCGCCAGCAGCCGGGGGACAGGGAAGAACACTGAAGCTTTCTTT
cdr3_aa: CASSRGTGKNTEAFF

j_call: TRBJ2-3
v_call: TRBV3-1/TRBV3-2
clone_size: -
d_call: -
cdr3_nt: TGTGCCAGCAGCGTCCACTCAACTAGCACAGATACGCAGTATTTT
cdr3_aa: CASSVHSTSTDTQYF

j_call: TRBJ2-3
v_call: TRBV5-4
clone_size: -
d_call: TRBD1
cdr3_nt: TGTGCCAGCACCCCCGGAGACAGGGTAGATACGCAGTATTTT
cdr3_aa: CASTPGDRVDTQYF

j_call: TRBJ1-2
v_call: TRBV19
clone_size: -
d_call: TRBD1
cdr3_nt: TGTGCCAGTAGTATCCCCGGGACAGGATCGGGATCCTATGGCTACACCTTC
cdr3_aa: CASSIPGTGSGSYGYTF

j_call: TRBJ1-4
v_call: TRBV11-2
clone_size: -
d_call: TRBD1
cdr3_nt: TGTGCCAGCAGGGGACAGGGAGGAAAACTGTTTTTT
cdr3_aa: CASRGQGGKLFF

j_call: TRBJ1-6
v_call: TRBV7-3
clone_size: -
d_call: TRBD1
cdr3_nt: TGTGCCAGCAGCTTAAGGGGGACAGGGAATTCACCCCTCCACTTT
cdr3_aa: CASSLRGTGNSPLHF

j_call: TRBJ1-1
v_call: TRBV27
clone_size: -
d_call: -
cdr3_nt: TGTGCCAGCACCTCGGCAGGATCTGAAGCTTTCTTT
cdr3_aa: CASTSAGSEAFF

j_call: TRBJ2-3
v_call: TRBV11-2
clone_size: -
d_call: TRBD2
cdr3_nt: TGTGCCAGCAGCTTAGTTGGGCGGGGGGAGACAGATACGCAGTATTTT
cdr3_aa: CASSLVGRGETDTQYF